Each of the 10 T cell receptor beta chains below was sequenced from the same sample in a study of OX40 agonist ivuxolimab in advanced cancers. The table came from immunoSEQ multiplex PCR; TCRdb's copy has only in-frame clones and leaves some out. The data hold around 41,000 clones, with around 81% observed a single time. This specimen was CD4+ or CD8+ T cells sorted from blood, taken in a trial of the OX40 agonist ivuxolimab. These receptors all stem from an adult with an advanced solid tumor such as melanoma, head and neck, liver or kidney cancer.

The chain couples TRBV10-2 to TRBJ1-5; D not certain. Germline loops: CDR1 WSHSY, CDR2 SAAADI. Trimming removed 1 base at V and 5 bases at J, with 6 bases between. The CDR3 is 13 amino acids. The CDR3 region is CASSEYVHQPQHF. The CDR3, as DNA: TGCGCCAGCAGTGAGTATGTCCATCAGCCCCAGCATTTT.

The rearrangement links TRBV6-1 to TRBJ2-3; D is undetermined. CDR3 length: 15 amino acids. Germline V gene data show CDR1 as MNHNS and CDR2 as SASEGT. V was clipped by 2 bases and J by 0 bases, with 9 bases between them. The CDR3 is CASSENLFSTDTQYF. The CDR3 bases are TGTGCCAGCAGTGAAAATCTGTTTAGCACAGATACGCAGTATTTT.

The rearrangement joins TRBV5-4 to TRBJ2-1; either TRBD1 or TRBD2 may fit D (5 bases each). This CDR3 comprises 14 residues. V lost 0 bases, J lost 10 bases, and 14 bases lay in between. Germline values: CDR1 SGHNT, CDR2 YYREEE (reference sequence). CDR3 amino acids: CASSLGGNSREQFF. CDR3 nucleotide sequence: TGTGCCAGCAGCTTGGGGGGGAATAGTAGGGAGCAGTTCTTC.

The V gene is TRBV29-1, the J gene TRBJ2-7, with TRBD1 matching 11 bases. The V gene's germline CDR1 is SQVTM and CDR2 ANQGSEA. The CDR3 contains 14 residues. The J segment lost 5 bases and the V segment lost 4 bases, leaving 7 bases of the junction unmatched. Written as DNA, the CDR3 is TGCAGCGTTGTGGGGGACAGGGGGACCAACGAGCAGTACTTC. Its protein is CSVVGDRGTNEQYF.

CDR3 nucleotides: TGTGCCAGCAGCTTACAGGATACCGAAGGGGACACTGAAGCTTTCTTT. This translates into CASSLQDTEGDTEAFF. This chain connects TRBV5-5 to TRBJ1-1, with D perhaps TRBD1 (5 bases). Per the germline V gene, CDR1 is SGHKS and CDR2 is YYEKEE (reference sequence). The CDR3 length is 16 residues. Trimming stripped 2 bases from V and 3 bases from J, with 17 bases between.

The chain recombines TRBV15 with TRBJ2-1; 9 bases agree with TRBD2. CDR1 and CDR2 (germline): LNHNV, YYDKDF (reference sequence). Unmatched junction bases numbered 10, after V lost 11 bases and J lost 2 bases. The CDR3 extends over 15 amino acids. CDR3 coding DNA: TGTGCCTCCACACAAGGCGGGAGGGCCTACAATGAGCAGTTCTTC. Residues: CASTQGGRAYNEQFF.

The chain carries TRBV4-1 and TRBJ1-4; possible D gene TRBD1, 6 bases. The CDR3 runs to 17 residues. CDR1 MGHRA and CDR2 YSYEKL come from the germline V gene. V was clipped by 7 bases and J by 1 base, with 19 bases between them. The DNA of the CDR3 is TGCGCCAGCATGGGAAACAGGGAAATGGGAACTAATGAAAAACTGTTTTTT. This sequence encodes CASMGNREMGTNEKLFF.

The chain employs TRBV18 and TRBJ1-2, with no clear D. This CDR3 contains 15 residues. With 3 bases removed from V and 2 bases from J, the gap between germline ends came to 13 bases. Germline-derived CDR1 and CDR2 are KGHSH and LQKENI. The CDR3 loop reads CASSPLQAANYGYTF. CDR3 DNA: TGTGCCAGCTCACCTCTACAAGCAGCGAACTATGGCTACACCTTC.

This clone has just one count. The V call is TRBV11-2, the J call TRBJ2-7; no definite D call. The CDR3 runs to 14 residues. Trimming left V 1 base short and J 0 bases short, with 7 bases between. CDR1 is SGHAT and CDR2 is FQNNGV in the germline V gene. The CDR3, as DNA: TGTGCCAGCAGCTTAGCGCACCTCTCCTACGAGCAGTACTTC. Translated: CASSLAHLSYEQYF. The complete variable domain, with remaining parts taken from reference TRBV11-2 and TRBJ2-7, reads EAGVAQSPRYKIIEKRQSVAFWCNPISGHATLYWYQQILGQGPKLLIQFQNNGVVDDSQLPKDRFSAERLKGVDSTLKIQPAKLEDSAVYLCASSLAHLSYEQYFGPGTRLTVT.

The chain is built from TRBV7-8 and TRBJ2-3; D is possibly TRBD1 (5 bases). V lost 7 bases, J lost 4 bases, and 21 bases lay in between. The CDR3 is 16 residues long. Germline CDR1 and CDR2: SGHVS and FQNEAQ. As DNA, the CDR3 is TGTGCCAGCACCTCGCAGGGCTACTGGGGCCCAGATACGCAGTATTTT. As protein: CASTSQGYWGPDTQYF.